This TCR beta chain is drawn from a study of vaccination effects on CD4 cells after COVID-19. This table comes from immunoSEQ multiplex PCR, and its TCRdb copy is limited to in-frame clones, with some not included. The table shows around 19,000 clones, with roughly 74% occurring only once. ViraFEST expansion of antigen-specific CD4+ T cells with viral peptide pools preceded sequencing. Investigators separated out CD4+ T cells once about eleven days of culture had passed. Sometime from March through December 2020, the person acquired a SARS-CoV-2 infection that PCR confirmed. With respect to this clone: What it binds is unknown.

Trimming removed 7 bases from V and 5 bases from J, with 8 bases in between. Per germline, CDR1 LNHDA and CDR2 SQIVND (reference sequence). The CDR3 is 11 residues long. This TCR was sampled from a human donor who had a prior SARS-CoV-2 infection. This specimen consisted of CD4+ T cells from PBMCs cultured with a peptide pool, obtained before COVID-19 vaccination. This chain connects TRBV19 to TRBJ2-5; perhaps TRBD1 as D (6 bases). This CDR3 reads CASKQGETQYF. DNA of the CDR3: TGTGCCAGTAAGCAGGGGGAGACCCAGTACTTC. Based on the CDR3 plus reference TRBV19 and TRBJ2-5, the full variable domain is DGGITQSPKYLFRKEGQNVTLSCEQNLNHDAMYWYRQDPGQGLRLIYYSQIVNDFQKGDIAEGYSVSREKKESFPLTVTSAQKNPTAFYLCASKQGETQYFGPGTRLLVL.